The 16 T cell receptor beta chains in this list originate from one sample, sequenced in a study of cytotoxic CD8 clonotypes in ibrutinib-treated CLL. Clones were sequenced by immunoSEQ multiplex PCR, and TCRdb holds only the in-frame ones, with some missing. This table has around 24,000 clones, about 78% appearing once. The specimen was PBMCs, collected before ibrutinib treatment. The receptors shown here come from a human donor with chronic lymphocytic leukemia.

V usage is TRBV7-2 and J usage is TRBJ2-3; no clear D gene. Germline CDR1 and CDR2: SGHTA and FQGNSA. The CDR3 totals 17 residues. Trimming cost V 1 base and J 1 base, with 15 bases left between them. Here the CDR3 DNA reads TGTGCCAGCAGCTTAGGTCCCCCCACGTCTGGCACAGATACGCAGTATTTT. It translates to CASSLGPPTSGTDTQYF.

The rearrangement joins TRBV9 to TRBJ2-3; D is uncertain. The CDR3 runs 17 residues. CDR1 and CDR2 (germline): SGDLS, YYNGEE. Deletions cut 3 bases from V and 4 bases from J, with 21 bases between. The CDR3 loop is CASSGQSVGPWADTQYF. CDR3 nucleotide sequence: TGTGCCAGCAGCGGGCAGAGCGTGGGCCCTTGGGCAGATACGCAGTATTTT.

This chain uses TRBV11-2 with TRBJ1-2; D is uncertain. There are 13 residues in the CDR3. The V and J ends lost 3 bases and 2 bases respectively, with 7 bases between them. Germline CDR1 is SGHAT and CDR2 is FQNNGV. The CDR3 region is CASSLDGNYGYTF. CDR3 nucleotide sequence: TGTGCCAGCAGCTTGGACGGAAACTATGGCTACACCTTC.

The sample holds a few counts of this clone. This rearrangement joins TRBV7-3 to TRBJ2-1; D gene uncertain. The CDR3 spans 16 residues. Germline CDR1 and CDR2: SGHTA and FQGTGA. With 3 bases removed from V and 0 bases from J, the gap between germline ends came to 12 bases. Written as DNA, the CDR3 is TGTGCCAGCAGCTTTATTGCGGAGAGCTCCTACAATGAGCAGTTCTTC. It encodes CASSFIAESSYNEQFF.

The chain has TRBV19 and TRBJ1-5, with 7 nucleotides matching TRBD1. The CDR3 spans 16 residues. The V gene end was trimmed by 0 bases and the J gene end by 5 bases; junction bases not matched to a gene: 7. Germline V gene data show CDR1 as LNHDA and CDR2 as SQIVND (reference sequence). The CDR3 sequence: CASSIDRDRVDQPQHF. The CDR3, as DNA: TGTGCCAGTAGTATAGATCGTGACAGGGTGGATCAGCCCCAGCATTTT. Full variable domain (rest looked up from reference TRBV19 and TRBJ1-5): DGGITQSPKYLFRKEGQNVTLSCEQNLNHDAMYWYRQDPGQGLRLIYYSQIVNDFQKGDIAEGYSVSREKKESFPLTVTSAQKNPTAFYLCASSIDRDRVDQPQHFGDGTRLSIL.

The chain combines TRBV2 with TRBJ2-7; 8 bases agree with TRBD1. Germline V gives CDR1 SNHLY, CDR2 FYNNEI. This CDR3 region has 15 residues. Trimming at V came to 6 bases and at J to 6 bases, leaving 13 bases not matched to a gene. CDR3 residues: CASSPAARGLGEQYF. CDR3 in DNA: TGTGCCAGCAGCCCTGCGGCCAGGGGGCTCGGCGAGCAGTACTTC.

This rearrangement joins TRBV2 to TRBJ1-1; D is unresolved. Per germline, CDR1 SNHLY and CDR2 FYNNEI. CDR3 size: 15 residues. V was shortened by 5 bases and J by 1 base, with 14 bases between the two germline ends. CDR3 region: CASSMARRENTEAFF. DNA for the CDR3: TGTGCCAGCAGTATGGCCAGGAGGGAGAACACTGAAGCTTTCTTT.

This clone was counted a few times. The rearrangement joins TRBV19 to TRBJ2-2; no clear D. CDR3 length equals 11 residues. Germline CDR1 LNHDA, CDR2 SQIVND (reference sequence). Trimming took off 8 bases at V and 6 bases at J, with 7 bases between the two ends. The DNA of the CDR3 is TGTGCCAGTGCAGGTGCCGGGGAGCTGTTTTTT. This translates into CASAGAGELFF. Supplemented by reference TRBV19 and TRBJ2-2, the full variable domain reads DGGITQSPKYLFRKEGQNVTLSCEQNLNHDAMYWYRQDPGQGLRLIYYSQIVNDFQKGDIAEGYSVSREKKESFPLTVTSAQKNPTAFYLCASAGAGELFFGEGSRLTVL.

The chain combines TRBV15 with TRBJ2-3; D call uncertain. Trimming pared 0 bases from V and 3 bases from J, leaving 4 bases between. The CDR3 sequence is 13 residues long. Germline V gene data show CDR1 as LNHNV and CDR2 as YYDKDF (reference sequence). The CDR3 DNA reads as TGTGCCACCAGCAGAGAGCGAACAGATACGCAGTATTTT. This codes for CATSRERTDTQYF.

The V gene is TRBV4-2, the J gene TRBJ2-7, with a tentative D call TRBD1 (7 bases). This CDR3 has 16 amino acids. CDR1 LGHNA and CDR2 YNFKEQ come from the germline V gene. V dropped 5 bases and J dropped 4 bases, with 21 bases sitting between them. CDR3: CASSLLLEGARYEQYF. CDR3 sequence (DNA): TGTGCCAGCAGCTTGCTTTTGGAGGGGGCGCGTTACGAGCAGTACTTC.

The chain couples TRBV7-7 to TRBJ2-6, with a tentative D call TRBD2 (6 bases). CDR1 SSHAT and CDR2 FNYEAQ come from the germline V gene (reference sequence). This CDR3 contains 17 residues. V was trimmed by 5 bases and J by 0 bases, leaving 14 bases between them. The CDR3 reads CASSPGGLRSGANVLTF. Written as DNA, the CDR3 is TGTGCCAGCAGCCCCGGGGGACTCCGCTCTGGGGCCAACGTCCTGACTTTC. Combining the CDR3 with reference TRBV7-7 and TRBJ2-6 gives the whole variable domain GAGVSQSPRYKVTKRGQDVTLRCDPISSHATLYWYQQALGQGPEFLTYFNYEAQPDKSGLPSDRFSAERPEGSISTLTIQRTEQRDSAMYRCASSPGGLRSGANVLTFGAGSRLTVL.

The CDR3: CASSQERSGYEQYF. The CDR3 nucleotides read TGTGCCAGCAGCCAAGAGAGATCTGGATACGAGCAGTACTTC. The genes are TRBV4-2 and TRBJ2-7; D gene unclear. Germline assignment: CDR1 LGHNA and CDR2 YNFKEQ. V was clipped by 0 bases and J by 4 bases, with 10 bases between them. This CDR3 region has 14 residues.

This chain links TRBV11-2 with TRBJ2-5; D not certain. V lost 6 bases and J 2 bases, leaving 10 bases between the germline ends. The length of the CDR3 is 13 residues. Germline V gives CDR1 SGHAT, CDR2 FQNNGV. The CDR3 here is CASSPRIQETQYF. In DNA, the CDR3 is TGTGCCAGCAGTCCGAGGATACAAGAGACCCAGTACTTC.

The DNA of the CDR3 is TGCGCCAGCAGCCAACCTGGAGGCACCAAAAACATTCAGTACTTC. This sequence encodes CASSQPGGTKNIQYF. The chain links TRBV4-1 to TRBJ2-4; a possible D gene is TRBD2 (5 bases). With 2 bases removed from V and 2 bases from J, the gap between germline ends came to 10 bases. The CDR3 length is 15 residues. Per the germline V gene, CDR1 is MGHRA and CDR2 is YSYEKL.

The V gene is TRBV5-4, the J gene TRBJ2-7; tentative D call: TRBD2 (7 bases). Germline V CDR1 and CDR2: SGHNT, YYREEE (reference sequence). The germline V and J ends were trimmed by 4 bases and 0 bases, with 20 bases remaining between them. The CDR3 is 17 residues long. The CDR3 DNA follows: TGTGCCAGCAGCGCCGCCAGGGGAGCGGGGATCTCCTACGAGCAGTACTTC. Translation: CASSAARGAGISYEQYF.

The rearrangement joins TRBV14 to TRBJ2-1; 9 bases agree with TRBD2. The CDR3 totals 15 residues. Germline V lookup: CDR1 SGHDN, CDR2 FVKESK. J was trimmed by 7 bases and V by 4 bases; bases with no gene match: 8. The CDR3 DNA reads TGTGCCAGCAGCCGCGGACTAGCGTTTATTAATGAGCAGTTCTTC. Protein sequence: CASSRGLAFINEQFF.